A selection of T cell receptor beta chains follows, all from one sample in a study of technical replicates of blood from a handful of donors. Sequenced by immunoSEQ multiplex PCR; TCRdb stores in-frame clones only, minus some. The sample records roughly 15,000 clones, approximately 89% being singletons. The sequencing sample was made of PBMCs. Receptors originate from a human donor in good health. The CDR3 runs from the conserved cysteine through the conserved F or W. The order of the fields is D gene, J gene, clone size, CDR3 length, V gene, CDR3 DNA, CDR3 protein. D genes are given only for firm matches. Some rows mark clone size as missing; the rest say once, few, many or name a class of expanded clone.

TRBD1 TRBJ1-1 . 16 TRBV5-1 TGCGCCAGCAGCTTGGGGACAGGGGGCGGCAACACTGAAGCTTTCTTT CASSLGTGGGNTEAFF
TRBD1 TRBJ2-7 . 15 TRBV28 TGTGCCAGCAGGGGAGAGACAGGGGCCAGCTACGAGCAGTACTTC CASRGETGASYEQYF
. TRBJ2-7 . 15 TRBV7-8 TGTGCCAGCAGCATCACGACCGGGAGATTGTACGAGCAGTACTTC CASSITTGRLYEQYF
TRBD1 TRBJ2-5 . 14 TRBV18 TGTGCCAGCTCGGTGACAGGGGGCCAAGAGACCCAGTACTTC CASSVTGGQETQYF
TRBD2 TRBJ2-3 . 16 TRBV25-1 TGTGCCAGCAGTGGACTTAGCGGGAGGGCCACAGATACGCAGTATTTT CASSGLSGRATDTQYF
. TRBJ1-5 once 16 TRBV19 TGTGCCAGTAGTATAGGGACAGCCCTTGGTAATCAGCCCCAGCATTTT CASSIGTALGNQPQHF
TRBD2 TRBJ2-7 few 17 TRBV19 TGTGCCAGTAGTATCGAGGGGACTAGCGGGGTCTCCTACGAGCAGTACTTC CASSIEGTSGVSYEQYF
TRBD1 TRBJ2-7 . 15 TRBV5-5 TGTGCCAGCAGCACGGGACAGGGGTTCTCCTACGAGCAGTACTTC CASSTGQGFSYEQYF
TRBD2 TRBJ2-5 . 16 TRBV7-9 TGTGCCAGCAGCTTAGCGCTAGCGGGAGGGCCGGAGACCCAGTACTTC CASSLALAGGPETQYF
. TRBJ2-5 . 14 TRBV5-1 TGCGCCAGCAGCTTGGGGCAGGCCCAAGAGACCCAGTACTTC CASSLGQAQETQYF
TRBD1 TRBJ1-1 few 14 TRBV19 TGTGCCAGTACCCCACAGGGGATGAACACTGAAGCTTTCTTT CASTPQGMNTEAFF
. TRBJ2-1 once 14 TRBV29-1 TGCAGCGTTACAGCAGGGGTCGGGTACAATGAGCAGTTCTTC CSVTAGVGYNEQFF
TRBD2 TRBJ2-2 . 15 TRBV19 TGTGCCAGTAGTATAGAGTCTAGCGGTACCGGGGAGCTGTTTTTT CASSIESSGTGELFF
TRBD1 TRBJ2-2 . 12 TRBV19 TGTGCCAGTAGGGACAGGGCCGGGGAGCTGTTTTTT CASRDRAGELFF
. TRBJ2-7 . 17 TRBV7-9 TGTGCCAGCAGCTTGGGGGGTTTCAGGGAAAGGCCCTACGAGCAGTACTTC CASSLGGFRERPYEQYF